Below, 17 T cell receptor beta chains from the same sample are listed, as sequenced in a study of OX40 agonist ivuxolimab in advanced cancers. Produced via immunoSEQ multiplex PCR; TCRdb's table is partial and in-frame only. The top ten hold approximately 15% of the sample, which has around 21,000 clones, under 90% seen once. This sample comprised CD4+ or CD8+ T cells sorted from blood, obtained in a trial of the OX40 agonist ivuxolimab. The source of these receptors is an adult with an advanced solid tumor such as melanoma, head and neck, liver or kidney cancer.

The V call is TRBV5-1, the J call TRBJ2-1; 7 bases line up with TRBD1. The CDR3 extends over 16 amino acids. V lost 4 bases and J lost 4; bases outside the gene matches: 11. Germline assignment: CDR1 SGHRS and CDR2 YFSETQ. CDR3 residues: CASSPTGTVPYNEQFF. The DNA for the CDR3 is TGCGCCAGCAGCCCTACAGGGACAGTTCCTTACAATGAGCAGTTCTTC.

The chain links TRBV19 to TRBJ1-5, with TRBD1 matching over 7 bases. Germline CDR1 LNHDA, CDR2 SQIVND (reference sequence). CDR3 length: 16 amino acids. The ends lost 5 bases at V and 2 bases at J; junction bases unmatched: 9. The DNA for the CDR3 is TGTGCCAGTAGTTGGCCACAGGGGAATCGCAATCAGCCCCAGCATTTT. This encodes CASSWPQGNRNQPQHF.

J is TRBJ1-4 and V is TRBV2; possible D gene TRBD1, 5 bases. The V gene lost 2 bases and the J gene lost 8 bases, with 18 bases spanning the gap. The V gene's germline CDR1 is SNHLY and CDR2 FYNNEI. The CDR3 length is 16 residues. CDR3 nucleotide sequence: TGTGCCAGCAGTGAAAAGGGGCCTTCAAACTTCGAAAAACTGTTTTTT. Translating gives CASSEKGPSNFEKLFF.

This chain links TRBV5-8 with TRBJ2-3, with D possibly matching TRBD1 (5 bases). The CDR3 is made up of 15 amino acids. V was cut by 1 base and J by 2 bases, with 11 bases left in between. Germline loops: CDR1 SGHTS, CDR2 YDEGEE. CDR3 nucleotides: TGTGCCAGCAGCTTGAAGCAGGGCCTCACAGATACGCAGTATTTT. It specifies CASSLKQGLTDTQYF.

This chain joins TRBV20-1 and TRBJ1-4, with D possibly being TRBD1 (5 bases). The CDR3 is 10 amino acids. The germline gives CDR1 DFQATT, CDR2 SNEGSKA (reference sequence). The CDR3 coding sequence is TGCAGCTGGGGACGGGAAAAACTGTTTTTT. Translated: CSWGREKLFF.

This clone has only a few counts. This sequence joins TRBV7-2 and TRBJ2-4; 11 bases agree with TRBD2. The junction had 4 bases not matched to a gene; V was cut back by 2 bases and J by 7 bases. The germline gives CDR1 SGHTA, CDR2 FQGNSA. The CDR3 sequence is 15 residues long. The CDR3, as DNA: TGTGCCAGCAGCTTATGGACTAGCGGGTCCAACATTCAGTACTTC. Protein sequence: CASSLWTSGSNIQYF.

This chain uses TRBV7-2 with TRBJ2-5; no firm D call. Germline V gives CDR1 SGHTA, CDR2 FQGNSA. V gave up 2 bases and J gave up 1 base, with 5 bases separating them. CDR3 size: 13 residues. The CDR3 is CASSLWSQETQYF. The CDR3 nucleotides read TGTGCCAGCAGCTTATGGAGCCAAGAGACCCAGTACTTC.

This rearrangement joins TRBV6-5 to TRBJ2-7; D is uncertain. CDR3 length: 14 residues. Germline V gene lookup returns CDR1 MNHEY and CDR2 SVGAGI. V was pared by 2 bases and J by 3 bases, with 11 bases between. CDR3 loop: CASSYRRILYEQYF. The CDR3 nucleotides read TGTGCCAGCAGTTACCGCAGGATACTCTACGAGCAGTACTTC.

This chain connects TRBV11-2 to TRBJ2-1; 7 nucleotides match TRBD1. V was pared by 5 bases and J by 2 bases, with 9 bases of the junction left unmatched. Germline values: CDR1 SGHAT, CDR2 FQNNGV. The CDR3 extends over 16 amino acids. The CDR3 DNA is TGTGCCAGCAGCGAGGACAGGATGGTCACCTACAATGAGCAGTTCTTC. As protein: CASSEDRMVTYNEQFF.

This chain's CDR3 is CSVEWDRGGNEQFF. The CDR3, as DNA: TGCAGCGTTGAATGGGACAGGGGGGGGAATGAGCAGTTCTTC. The chain carries TRBV29-1 and TRBJ2-1; 11 positions agree with TRBD1. The CDR3 loop spans 14 amino acids. Germline V gene data show CDR1 as SQVTM and CDR2 as ANQGSEA. With V trimmed by 2 bases and J by 7 bases, 4 bases remained unmatched.

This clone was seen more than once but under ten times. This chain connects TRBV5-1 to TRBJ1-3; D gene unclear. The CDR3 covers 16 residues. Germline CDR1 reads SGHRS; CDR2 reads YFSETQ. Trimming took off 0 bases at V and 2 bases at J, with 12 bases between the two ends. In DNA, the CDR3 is TGCGCCAGCAGCTTGGCGGGGTCAAGGGCTGGAAACACCATATATTTT. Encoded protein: CASSLAGSRAGNTIYF.

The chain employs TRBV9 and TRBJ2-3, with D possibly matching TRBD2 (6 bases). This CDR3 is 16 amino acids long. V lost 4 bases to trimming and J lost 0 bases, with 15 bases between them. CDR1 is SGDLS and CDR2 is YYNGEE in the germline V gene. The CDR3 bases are TGTGCCAGCAGCTCAATCATCGGGACTAGCACAGATACGCAGTATTTT. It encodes CASSSIIGTSTDTQYF. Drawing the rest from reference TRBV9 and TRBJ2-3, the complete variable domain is DSGVTQTPKHLITATGQRVTLRCSPRSGDLSVYWYQQSLDQGLQFLIQYYNGEERAKGNILERFSAQQFPDLHSELNLSSLELGDSALYFCASSSIIGTSTDTQYFGPGTRLTVL.

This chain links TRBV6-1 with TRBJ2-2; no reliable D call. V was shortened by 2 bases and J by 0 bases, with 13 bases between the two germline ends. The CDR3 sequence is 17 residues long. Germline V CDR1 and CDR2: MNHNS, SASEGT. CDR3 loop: CASSENIGGANTGELFF. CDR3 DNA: TGTGCCAGCAGTGAAAATATTGGCGGAGCGAACACCGGGGAGCTGTTTTTT.

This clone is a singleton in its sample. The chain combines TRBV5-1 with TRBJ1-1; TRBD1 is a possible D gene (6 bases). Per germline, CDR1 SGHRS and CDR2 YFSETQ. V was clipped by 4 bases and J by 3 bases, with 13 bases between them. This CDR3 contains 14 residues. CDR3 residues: CASSKDSGHTEAFF. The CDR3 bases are TGCGCCAGCAGCAAGGACAGCGGACACACTGAAGCTTTCTTT.

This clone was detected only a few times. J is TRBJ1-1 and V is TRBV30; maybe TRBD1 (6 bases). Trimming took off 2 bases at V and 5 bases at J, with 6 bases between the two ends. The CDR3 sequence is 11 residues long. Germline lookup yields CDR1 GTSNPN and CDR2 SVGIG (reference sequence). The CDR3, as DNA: TGTGCCTGGAGTCAGGGGACTGAAGCTTTCTTT. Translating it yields CAWSQGTEAFF.

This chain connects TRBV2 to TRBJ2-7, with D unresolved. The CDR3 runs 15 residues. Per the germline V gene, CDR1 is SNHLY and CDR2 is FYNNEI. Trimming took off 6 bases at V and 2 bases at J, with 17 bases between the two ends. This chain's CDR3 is CASRPRVLRAYEQYF. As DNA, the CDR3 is TGTGCCAGCAGGCCTAGGGTCTTAAGGGCCTACGAGCAGTACTTC.

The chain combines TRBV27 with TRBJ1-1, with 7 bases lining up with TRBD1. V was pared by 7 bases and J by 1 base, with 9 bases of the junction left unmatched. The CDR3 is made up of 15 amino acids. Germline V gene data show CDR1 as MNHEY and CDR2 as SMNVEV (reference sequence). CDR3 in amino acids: CASTFSSGGNTEAFF. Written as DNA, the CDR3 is TGTGCCAGCACCTTCTCTTCAGGGGGGAACACTGAAGCTTTCTTT.